The subject of this entry is one T cell receptor beta chain. No antigen is known for it. Produced via immunoSEQ multiplex PCR; TCRdb's table is partial and in-frame only. The data show about 110,000 clones, 88% seen once. The sample originates from a study of cytomegalovirus exposure and HLA in healthy donors. Overall study: The approximately 130 validation repertoires and the roughly 670 first-cohort repertoires shared a platform, a later analysis reported.

Study-level findings and limits: Under in vitro conditions, a few CMV-associated chains were confirmed as specific for CMV antigens. Researchers catalogued roughly 150 TCR beta chains as cytomegalovirus-associated.

The germline V and J ends were trimmed by 1 base and 4 bases, with 16 bases remaining between them. There are 16 residues in the CDR3. CDR1 MNHEY and CDR2 SVGAGI come from the germline V gene. The material sequenced was PBMCs. The V gene is TRBV6-5, the J gene TRBJ2-5; the D gene is possibly TRBD1 (5 bases). This TCR was recovered from a woman younger than 30 in good health and CMV-seropositive. This CDR3 is CASSYWGAGLGETQYF. CDR3 nucleotide sequence: TGTGCCAGCAGTTACTGGGGCGCAGGGTTGGGAGAGACCCAGTACTTC.